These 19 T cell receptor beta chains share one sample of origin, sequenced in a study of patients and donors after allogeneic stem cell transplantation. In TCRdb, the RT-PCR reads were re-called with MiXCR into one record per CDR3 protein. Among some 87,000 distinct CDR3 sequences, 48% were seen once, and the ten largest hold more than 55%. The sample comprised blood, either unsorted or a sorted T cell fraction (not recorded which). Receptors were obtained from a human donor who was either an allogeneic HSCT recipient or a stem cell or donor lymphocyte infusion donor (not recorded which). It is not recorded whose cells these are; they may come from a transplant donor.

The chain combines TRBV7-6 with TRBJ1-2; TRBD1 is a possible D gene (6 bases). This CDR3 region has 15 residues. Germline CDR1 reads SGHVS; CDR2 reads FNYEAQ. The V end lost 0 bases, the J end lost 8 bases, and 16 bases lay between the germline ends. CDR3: CASSLAGGALSGYTF. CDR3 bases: TGTGCCAGCAGCTTAGCAGGGGGGGCTCTATCGGGCTACACCTTC.

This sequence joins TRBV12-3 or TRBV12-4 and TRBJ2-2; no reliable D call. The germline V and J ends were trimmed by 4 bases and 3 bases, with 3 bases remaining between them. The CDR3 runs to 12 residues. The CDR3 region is CASSYYTGELFF. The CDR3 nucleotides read TGTGCCAGCAGTTACTACACCGGGGAGCTGTTTTTT.

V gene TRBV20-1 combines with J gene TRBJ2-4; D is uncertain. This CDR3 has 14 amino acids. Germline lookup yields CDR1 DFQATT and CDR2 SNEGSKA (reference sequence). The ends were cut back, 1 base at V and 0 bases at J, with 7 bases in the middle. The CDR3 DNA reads TGCAGTGCTAGAGTGCTGCTAGCCAAAAACATTCAGTACTTC. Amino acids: CSARVLLAKNIQYF.

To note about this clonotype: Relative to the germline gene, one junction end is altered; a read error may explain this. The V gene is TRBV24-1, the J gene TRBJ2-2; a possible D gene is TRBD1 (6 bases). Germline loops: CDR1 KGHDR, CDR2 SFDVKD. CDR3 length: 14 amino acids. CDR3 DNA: TGCGCCATGTCCTTGAGGGGGAGCACCGGGGAGCTGTTTTTT. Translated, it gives CAMSLRGSTGELFF.

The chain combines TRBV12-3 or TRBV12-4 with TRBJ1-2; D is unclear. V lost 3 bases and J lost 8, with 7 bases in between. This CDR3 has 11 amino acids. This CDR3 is CASSFVLGYTF. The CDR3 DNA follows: TGTGCCAGCAGTTTTGTGCTCGGCTACACCTTC.

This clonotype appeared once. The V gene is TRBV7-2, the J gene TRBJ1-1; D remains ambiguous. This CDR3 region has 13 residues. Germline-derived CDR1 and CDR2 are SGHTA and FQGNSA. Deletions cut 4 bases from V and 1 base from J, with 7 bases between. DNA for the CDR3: TGTGCCAGCAGCTCAAAGCAGAACACTGAAGCTTTCTTT. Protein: CASSSKQNTEAFF.

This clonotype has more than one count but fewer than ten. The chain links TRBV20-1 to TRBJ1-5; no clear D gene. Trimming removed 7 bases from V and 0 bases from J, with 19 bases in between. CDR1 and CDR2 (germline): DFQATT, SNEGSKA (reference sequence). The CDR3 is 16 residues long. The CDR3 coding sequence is TGCAGTGTGGGCACACCTCGTCCCTATAGCAATCAGCCCCAGCATTTT. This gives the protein CSVGTPRPYSNQPQHF.

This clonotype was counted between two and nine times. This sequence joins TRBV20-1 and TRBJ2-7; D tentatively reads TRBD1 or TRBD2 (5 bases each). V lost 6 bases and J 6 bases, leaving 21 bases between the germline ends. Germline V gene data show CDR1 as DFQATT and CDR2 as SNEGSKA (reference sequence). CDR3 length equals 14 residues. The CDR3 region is CSAAKGSLRGEQYF. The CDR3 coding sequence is TGCAGTGCGGCGAAAGGGAGTCTGAGGGGCGAGCAGTACTTC.

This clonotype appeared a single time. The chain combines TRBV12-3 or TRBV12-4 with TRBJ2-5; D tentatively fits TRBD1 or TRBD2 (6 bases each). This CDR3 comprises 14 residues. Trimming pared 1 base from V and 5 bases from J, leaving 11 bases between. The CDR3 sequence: CASSLGTGRETQYF. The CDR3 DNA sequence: TGTGCCAGCAGTTTAGGTACAGGGAGGGAGACCCAGTACTTC.

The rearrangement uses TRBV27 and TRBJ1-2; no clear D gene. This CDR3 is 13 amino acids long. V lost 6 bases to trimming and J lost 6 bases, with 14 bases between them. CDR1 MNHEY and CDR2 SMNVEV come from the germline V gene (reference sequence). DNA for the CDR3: TGTGCCAGCAGCCCGGACTGGTTGGATGGCTACACCTTC. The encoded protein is CASSPDWLDGYTF.

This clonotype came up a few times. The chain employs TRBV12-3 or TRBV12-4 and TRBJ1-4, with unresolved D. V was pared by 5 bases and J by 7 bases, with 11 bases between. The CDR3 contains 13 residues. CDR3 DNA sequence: TGTGCCAGCAGTCCCCGGTGGGGTGAAAAACTGTTTTTT. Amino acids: CASSPRWGEKLFF.

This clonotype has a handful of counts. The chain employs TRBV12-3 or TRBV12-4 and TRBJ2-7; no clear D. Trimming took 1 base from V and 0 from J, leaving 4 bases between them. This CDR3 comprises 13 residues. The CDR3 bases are TGTGCCAGCAGTTTAGGCAGCTCCTACGAGCAGTACTTC. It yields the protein CASSLGSSYEQYF.

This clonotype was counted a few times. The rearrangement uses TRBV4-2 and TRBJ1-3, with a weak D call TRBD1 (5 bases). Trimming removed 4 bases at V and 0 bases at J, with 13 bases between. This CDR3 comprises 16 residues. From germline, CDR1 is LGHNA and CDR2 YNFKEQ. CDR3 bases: TGTGCCAGCAGCCTTAGGCGGGGGTCCTCTGGAAACACCATATATTTT. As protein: CASSLRRGSSGNTIYF.

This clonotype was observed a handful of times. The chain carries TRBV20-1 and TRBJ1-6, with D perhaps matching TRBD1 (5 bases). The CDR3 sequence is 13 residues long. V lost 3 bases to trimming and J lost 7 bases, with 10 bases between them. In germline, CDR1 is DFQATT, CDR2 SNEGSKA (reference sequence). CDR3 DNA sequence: TGCAGTGCTAGCGCAGGGACGAATTCACCCCTCCACTTT. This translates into CSASAGTNSPLHF.

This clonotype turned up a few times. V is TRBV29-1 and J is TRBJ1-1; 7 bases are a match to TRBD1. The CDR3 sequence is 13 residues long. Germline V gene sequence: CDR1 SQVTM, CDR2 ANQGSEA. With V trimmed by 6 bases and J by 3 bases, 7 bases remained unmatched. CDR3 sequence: CSVSGGQHTEAFF. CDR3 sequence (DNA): TGCAGCGTATCAGGGGGGCAGCACACTGAAGCTTTCTTT.

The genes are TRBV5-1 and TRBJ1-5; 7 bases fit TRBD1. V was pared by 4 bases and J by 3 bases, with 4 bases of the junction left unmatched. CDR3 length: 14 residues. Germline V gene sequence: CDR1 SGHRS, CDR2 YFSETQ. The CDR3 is CASSPGTDNQPQHF. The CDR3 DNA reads TGCGCCAGCAGCCCCGGGACAGACAATCAGCCCCAGCATTTT. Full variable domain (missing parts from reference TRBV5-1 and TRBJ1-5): KAGVTQTPRYLIKTRGQQVTLSCSPISGHRSVSWYQQTPGQGLQFLFEYFSETQRNKGNFPGRFSGRQFSNSRSEMNVSTLELGDSALYLCASSPGTDNQPQHFGDGTRLSIL.

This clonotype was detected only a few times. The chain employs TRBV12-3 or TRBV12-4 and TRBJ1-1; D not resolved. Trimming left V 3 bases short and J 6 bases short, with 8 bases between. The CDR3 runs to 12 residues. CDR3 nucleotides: TGTGCCAGCAGTTTTATTTTCTCTGAAGCTTTCTTT. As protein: CASSFIFSEAFF.

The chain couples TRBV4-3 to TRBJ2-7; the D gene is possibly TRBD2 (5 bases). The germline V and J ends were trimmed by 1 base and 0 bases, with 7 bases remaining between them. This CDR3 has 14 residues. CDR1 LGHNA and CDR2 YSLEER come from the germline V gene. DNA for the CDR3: TGCGCCAGCAGCCAAGCAACTAGCTCCTACGAGCAGTACTTC. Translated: CASSQATSSYEQYF.

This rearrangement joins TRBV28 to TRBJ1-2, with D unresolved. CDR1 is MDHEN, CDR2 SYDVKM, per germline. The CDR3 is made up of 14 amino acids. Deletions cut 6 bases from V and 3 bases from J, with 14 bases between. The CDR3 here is CASRPEGWDYGYTF. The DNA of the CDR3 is TGTGCCAGCAGGCCAGAGGGCTGGGACTATGGCTACACCTTC.